One and the same sample provided the 30 T cell receptor beta chains below, sequenced in a study of blood T cell repertoires in COVID-19. Method: immunoSEQ multiplex PCR; TCRdb's copy keeps in-frame clones and lacks some. The sample records approximately 220,000 clones, 65% to 90% being singletons. Material: PBMCs or T cells enriched from blood (not recorded which). The receptors come from a woman between 40 and 50 years old with acute COVID-19.

The rearrangement joins TRBV24-1 to TRBJ2-5; D gene unclear. The V gene's germline CDR1 is KGHDR and CDR2 SFDVKD. V lost 0 bases and J lost 0, with 7 bases in between. The CDR3 covers 15 residues. The CDR3 DNA sequence: TGTGCCACCAGTGATTTGGGGCTTAACCAAGAGACCCAGTACTTC. Its translation is CATSDLGLNQETQYF.

The chain links TRBV7-3 to TRBJ2-3; 9 nucleotides align to TRBD1. The V and J ends lost 5 bases and 4 bases, in that order; junction bases with no gene match: 10. CDR1 and CDR2 (germline): SGHTA, FQGTGA. The CDR3 consists of 16 residues. The CDR3 loop reads CASSETGTGWADTQYF. DNA for the CDR3: TGTGCCAGCAGCGAGACCGGGACAGGGTGGGCAGATACGCAGTATTTT.

V gene TRBV28 combines with J gene TRBJ2-5, with 9 bases that match TRBD1. V was clipped by 6 bases and J by 4 bases; unmatched bases: 12. Germline values: CDR1 MDHEN, CDR2 SYDVKM. CDR3 length equals 16 residues. CDR3 nucleotide sequence: TGTGCCAGCAGCCCCGACAGGGGGGCCGCCAGAGAGACCCAGTACTTC. Amino acid sequence: CASSPDRGAARETQYF. The full variable domain, its missing parts supplied by reference TRBV28 and TRBJ2-5, is DVKVTQSSRYLVKRTGEKVFLECVQDMDHENMFWYRQDPGLGLRLIYFSYDVKMKEKGDIPEGYSVSREKKERFSLILESASTNQTSMYLCASSPDRGAARETQYFGPGTRLLVL.

The rearrangement uses TRBV28 and TRBJ2-1; no clear D gene. V was clipped by 4 bases and J by 6 bases, with 7 bases between them. The CDR3 is made up of 12 amino acids. In germline, CDR1 is MDHEN, CDR2 SYDVKM. CDR3 coding DNA: TGTGCCAGCAGTTCTGGGCGCAATGAGCAGTTCTTC. Translation: CASSSGRNEQFF.

V and J are TRBV10-3 and TRBJ1-6; 7 bases map to TRBD1. The germline V gene has CDR1 ENHRY and CDR2 SYGVKD. Losses at the gene ends were 2 bases for V and 10 bases for J; bases not matched to a gene: 5. The CDR3 spans 14 residues. CDR3 coding DNA: TGTGCCATCAGTGAGACAGGGGACCGATCACCCCTCCACTTT. It is translated as CAISETGDRSPLHF.

V gene TRBV5-6 combines with J gene TRBJ2-3; weak D call: TRBD2 (5 bases). V was cut by 2 bases and J by 6 bases, with 13 bases left in between. The germline V gene has CDR1 SGHDT and CDR2 YYEEEE. This CDR3 is built from 14 residues. CDR3 loop: CASSFPQRIDTQYF. The CDR3 DNA sequence: TGTGCCAGCAGCTTCCCCCAGCGGATTGATACGCAGTATTTT.

The chain employs TRBV7-9 and TRBJ2-1, with a tentative D call TRBD2 (5 bases). The CDR3 contains 14 residues. Per the germline V gene, CDR1 is SEHNR and CDR2 is FQNEAQ (reference sequence). V gave up 5 bases and J gave up 3 bases, with 11 bases separating them. CDR3 loop: CASSPLSGYNEQFF. DNA of the CDR3: TGTGCCAGCAGCCCACTGAGCGGCTACAATGAGCAGTTCTTC.

In its sample, this clone was seen once. V gene TRBV6-5 combines with J gene TRBJ2-1, with D unclear. The germline V gene has CDR1 MNHEY and CDR2 SVGAGI. The V end lost 8 bases, the J end lost 0 bases, and 14 bases lay between the germline ends. The CDR3 covers 15 residues. The CDR3 loop is CASGRIHSSYNEQFF. In nucleotides, the CDR3 is TGTGCCAGCGGCCGTATCCACAGCTCCTACAATGAGCAGTTCTTC.

The V gene is TRBV21-1, the J gene TRBJ2-1; TRBD2 was called by the table and not checked on the DNA. TRBV21-1 constitutes a pseudogene. The CDR3 contains 14 residues. The CDR3 loop reads CASSKSSGRDEQFF. The DNA of the CDR3 is TGTGCCAGCAGCAAAAGTAGCGGGCGCGATGAGCAGTTCTTC.

In nucleotides, the CDR3 is TGTGCCAGCAGCTTCGGGGACATGACTAACTATGGCTACACCTTC. This gives the protein CASSFGDMTNYGYTF. V and J are TRBV7-8 and TRBJ1-2; possible D gene TRBD1, 6 bases. Germline CDR1 SGHVS, CDR2 FQNEAQ. V gave up 3 bases and J gave up 0 bases, with 11 bases separating them. This CDR3 comprises 15 residues.

The chain is built from TRBV19 and TRBJ2-3; 8 positions match TRBD2. Per the germline V gene, CDR1 is LNHDA and CDR2 is SQIVND (reference sequence). CDR3 length: 15 amino acids. V was pared by 2 bases and J by 4 bases, with 5 bases of the junction left unmatched. CDR3 nucleotides: TGTGCCAGTAGTATATCCAGCGGGGGCGCAGATACGCAGTATTTT. Its translation is CASSISSGGADTQYF.

This clone turned up a few times. The chain joins TRBV6-6 to TRBJ1-2; TRBD1 matches at 12 bases. CDR3 length: 15 amino acids. Germline V CDR1 and CDR2: MNHNY, SVGAGI (reference sequence). Losses at the gene ends were 4 bases for V and 4 bases for J; bases not matched to a gene: 4. CDR3 DNA: TGTGCCAGCAGTTCAGGGACAGGGGGCGGCTATGGCTACACCTTC. It is translated as CASSSGTGGGYGYTF.

The gene calls are TRBV6-5 and TRBJ2-1, with TRBD2 matching over 7 bases. The V and J ends lost 8 bases and 7 bases, in that order; junction bases with no gene match: 8. Germline V gene sequence: CDR1 MNHEY, CDR2 SVGAGI. The CDR3 sequence is 13 residues long. The CDR3, as DNA: TGTGCCAGCTGGGGGGAGGGAGGGAATGAGCAGTTCTTC. Translated: CASWGEGGNEQFF.

The chain has TRBV19 and TRBJ2-3, with D maybe TRBD1 (6 bases). Trimming removed 5 bases at V and 3 bases at J, with 12 bases between. This CDR3 contains 14 residues. Germline CDR1 LNHDA, CDR2 SQIVND (reference sequence). The CDR3 DNA is TGTGCCAGTAGTCTTCGGACAGCTACAGATACGCAGTATTTT. Its protein product is CASSLRTATDTQYF.

V and J are TRBV9 and TRBJ1-1, with 10 bases that match TRBD1. Trimming removed 1 base from V and 6 bases from J; junction bases left unmatched: 9. The CDR3 totals 16 residues. From germline, CDR1 is SGDLS and CDR2 YYNGEE. In DNA form, the CDR3 reads TGTGCCAGCAGCGTAACCCAGGGACAGGGGCTATCTGAAGCTTTCTTT. Amino acids: CASSVTQGQGLSEAFF.

J is TRBJ2-3 and V is TRBV28; TRBD2 agrees at 8 bases. The CDR3 is made up of 15 amino acids. Trimming took 6 bases from V and 1 from J; bases not matched to a gene: 6. Germline values: CDR1 MDHEN, CDR2 SYDVKM. CDR3 nucleotides: TGTGCCAGCAGCCAGACCGGGGGGGGCACAGATACGCAGTATTTT. It yields the protein CASSQTGGGTDTQYF.

This chain links TRBV15 with TRBJ1-4; TRBD1 agrees at 7 bases. The V gene end was trimmed by 0 bases and the J gene end by 8 bases; junction bases not matched to a gene: 9. This CDR3 region has 16 residues. Germline loops: CDR1 LNHNV, CDR2 YYDKDF (reference sequence). The CDR3 DNA sequence: TGTGCCACCAGCAGAGACCGAGGGGGCCTGGGGGAAAAACTGTTTTTT. Translating it yields CATSRDRGGLGEKLFF.

The V and J genes are TRBV30 and TRBJ1-3; D remains unclear. Germline V gives CDR1 GTSNPN, CDR2 SVGIG (reference sequence). This CDR3 region has 16 residues. V lost 2 bases and J lost 4, with 18 bases in between. CDR3 region: CAWSFTQLRKGNTIYF. DNA for the CDR3: TGTGCCTGGAGTTTCACCCAACTCCGAAAGGGAAACACCATATATTTT.

This clone was found a few times. The rearrangement uses TRBV16 and TRBJ2-7; TRBD2 agrees at 11 bases. V shed 0 bases, J shed 7 bases, and the junction held 8 bases outside the gene matches. The CDR3 spans 16 residues. Germline CDR1 KGHSY, CDR2 FQNENV. The CDR3 DNA reads TGTGCCAGCAGCCAATCGACACTAGCGGGAGCTCGAGAGCAGTACTTC. Its translation is CASSQSTLAGAREQYF.

This chain joins TRBV2 and TRBJ2-7, with 10 bases identical to TRBD2. CDR1 and CDR2 (germline): SNHLY, FYNNEI. The CDR3 length is 14 residues. Trimming cost V 7 bases and J 9 bases; bases outside gene matches: 12. In nucleotides, the CDR3 is TGTGCCAGCAACTCCGGGACTAGCGCCTCCCCGCAGTACTTC. Protein: CASNSGTSASPQYF. Using reference TRBV2 and TRBJ2-7 for the parts outside the CDR3, the full variable domain is EPEVTQTPSHQVTQMGQEVILRCVPISNHLYFYWYRQILGQKVEFLVSFYNNEISEKSEIFDDQFSVERPDGSNFTLKIRSTKLEDSAMYFCASNSGTSASPQYFGPGTRLTVT.

The V gene is TRBV7-2, the J gene TRBJ1-2; 10 bases map to TRBD1. V lost 5 bases to trimming and J lost 6 bases; unmatched junction nucleotides: 6. CDR3 length: 14 amino acids. CDR1 and CDR2 from the germline V gene are SGHTA and FQGNSA. CDR3 nucleotides: TGTGCCAGCAGCCAGGGGACAGGGGTGGATGGCTACACCTTC. Protein product: CASSQGTGVDGYTF.

The chain has TRBV6-2 or TRBV6-3 and TRBJ1-2; TRBD1 matches at 8 bases. The germline V gene encodes CDR1 MNHEY and CDR2 SVGEGT. The CDR3 has 19 residues. V gave up 2 bases and J gave up 3 bases; unmatched junction bases: 17. CDR3 DNA sequence: TGTGCCAGCAGTTACCCAGGGGGCGAAATCGACCAAGTGGACTATGGCTACACCTTC. It specifies CASSYPGGEIDQVDYGYTF.

In its sample, this clone was seen a few times. The chain uses TRBV6-5 and TRBJ1-6; 7 bases map to TRBD1. The V gene's germline CDR1 is MNHEY and CDR2 SVGAGI. The CDR3 loop spans 14 amino acids. Trimming removed 6 bases from V and 7 bases from J; junction bases left unmatched: 6. DNA for the CDR3: TGTGCCAGCAGGTCGGACAGGCCCAATTCACCCCTCCACTTT. Its translation: CASRSDRPNSPLHF.

V and J are TRBV15 and TRBJ2-7; possible D gene TRBD2, 7 bases. V shed 5 bases and J shed 0 bases, with 14 bases lying between them. The CDR3 covers 15 residues. The V gene's germline CDR1 is LNHNV and CDR2 YYDKDF (reference sequence). The CDR3 DNA reads as TGTGCCACCAGCGCCGGGGGGCTCCTCTCCTACGAGCAGTACTTC. Protein: CATSAGGLLSYEQYF.

CDR3: CATSRDPSLSGNTIYF. The CDR3 DNA is TGTGCCACCAGCAGAGATCCTTCTTTATCTGGAAACACCATATATTTT. This chain links TRBV15 with TRBJ1-3; no clear D gene. CDR3 length: 16 residues. Germline CDR1 reads LNHNV; CDR2 reads YYDKDF (reference sequence). Trimming pared 0 bases from V and 1 base from J, leaving 10 bases between.

The J gene is TRBJ1-2, the V gene TRBV14; 11 positions match TRBD1. The germline CDR1 and CDR2 sequences are SGHDN and FVKESK. The CDR3 has 15 amino acids. Germline trimming cut 2 bases from V and 6 bases from J; bases unmatched to any gene: 5. The CDR3 coding sequence is TGTGCCAGCAGCCAACTTCGGACAGGGGGCGATGGCTACACCTTC. As protein: CASSQLRTGGDGYTF.

The chain recombines TRBV11-3 with TRBJ1-1; the D gene is possibly TRBD1 (5 bases). The CDR3 covers 13 residues. The V and J ends lost 0 bases and 10 bases respectively, with 12 bases between them. In germline, CDR1 is SGHNT, CDR2 YENEEA. CDR3 sequence (DNA): TGTGCCAGCAGCTTAGAATGGGACTCTACAGCTTTCTTT. Translated, it gives CASSLEWDSTAFF.

This clone was counted a single time. The chain links TRBV9 to TRBJ2-1; 8 nucleotides align to TRBD2. This CDR3 is built from 16 residues. Losses at the gene ends were 4 bases for V and 3 bases for J; bases not matched to a gene: 9. CDR1 is SGDLS and CDR2 is YYNGEE in the germline V gene. The CDR3 DNA reads as TGTGCCAGCAGCTCTCAAGCGGGAGAGGGCTACAATGAGCAGTTCTTC. This encodes CASSSQAGEGYNEQFF.

This clone was seen a few times. This chain joins TRBV2 and TRBJ1-1, with TRBD1 identical over 7 bases. Looked up from germline, CDR1 is SNHLY and CDR2 is FYNNEI. Unmatched junction bases numbered 0, after V lost 1 base and J lost 4 bases. The CDR3 runs to 13 residues. The CDR3 protein is CASSEDRGTEAFF. CDR3 coding DNA: TGTGCCAGCAGTGAAGACAGGGGCACTGAAGCTTTCTTT. Full variable domain (outside the CDR3, taken from reference TRBV2 and TRBJ1-1): EPEVTQTPSHQVTQMGQEVILRCVPISNHLYFYWYRQILGQKVEFLVSFYNNEISEKSEIFDDQFSVERPDGSNFTLKIRSTKLEDSAMYFCASSEDRGTEAFFGQGTRLTVV.

The rearrangement uses TRBV9 and TRBJ2-2, with D perhaps matching TRBD2 (6 bases). V was pared by 3 bases and J by 3 bases, with 15 bases between. CDR3 size: 16 residues. Germline V gives CDR1 SGDLS, CDR2 YYNGEE. The CDR3 DNA reads TGTGCCAGCAGCGAGGACGCGGGACTCGACACCGGGGAGCTGTTTTTT. Its protein product is CASSEDAGLDTGELFF.